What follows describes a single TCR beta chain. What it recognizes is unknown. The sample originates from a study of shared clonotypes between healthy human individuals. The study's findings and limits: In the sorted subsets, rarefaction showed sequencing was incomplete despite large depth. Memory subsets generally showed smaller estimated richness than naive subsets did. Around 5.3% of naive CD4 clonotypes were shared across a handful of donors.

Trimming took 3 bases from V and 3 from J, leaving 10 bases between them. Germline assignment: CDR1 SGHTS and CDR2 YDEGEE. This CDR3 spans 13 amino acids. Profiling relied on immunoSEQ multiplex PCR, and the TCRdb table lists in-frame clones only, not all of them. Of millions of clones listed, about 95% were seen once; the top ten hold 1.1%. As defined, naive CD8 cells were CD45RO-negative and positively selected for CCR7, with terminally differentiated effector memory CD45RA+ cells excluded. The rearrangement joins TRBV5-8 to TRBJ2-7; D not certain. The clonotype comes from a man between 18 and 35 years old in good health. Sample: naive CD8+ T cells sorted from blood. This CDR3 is CASSSLRNYEQYF. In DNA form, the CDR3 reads TGTGCCAGCAGCTCGCTAAGAAACTACGAGCAGTACTTC.